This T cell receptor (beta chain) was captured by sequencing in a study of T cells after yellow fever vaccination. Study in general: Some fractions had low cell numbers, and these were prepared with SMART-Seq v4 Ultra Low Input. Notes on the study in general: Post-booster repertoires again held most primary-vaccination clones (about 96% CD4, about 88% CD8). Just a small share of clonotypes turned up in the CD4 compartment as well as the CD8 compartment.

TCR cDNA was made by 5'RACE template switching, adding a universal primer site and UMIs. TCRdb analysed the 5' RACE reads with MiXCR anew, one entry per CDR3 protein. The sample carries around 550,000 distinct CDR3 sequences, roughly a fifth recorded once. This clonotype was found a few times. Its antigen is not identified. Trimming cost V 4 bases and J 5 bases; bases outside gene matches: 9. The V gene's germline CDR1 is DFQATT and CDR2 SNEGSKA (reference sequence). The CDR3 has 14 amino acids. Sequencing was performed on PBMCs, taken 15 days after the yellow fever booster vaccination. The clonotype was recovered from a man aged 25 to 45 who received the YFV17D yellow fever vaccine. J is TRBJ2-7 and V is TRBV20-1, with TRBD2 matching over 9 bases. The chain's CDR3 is CSATGASGTNEQYF. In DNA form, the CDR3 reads TGCAGTGCTACTGGGGCTAGCGGGACTAACGAGCAGTACTTC.